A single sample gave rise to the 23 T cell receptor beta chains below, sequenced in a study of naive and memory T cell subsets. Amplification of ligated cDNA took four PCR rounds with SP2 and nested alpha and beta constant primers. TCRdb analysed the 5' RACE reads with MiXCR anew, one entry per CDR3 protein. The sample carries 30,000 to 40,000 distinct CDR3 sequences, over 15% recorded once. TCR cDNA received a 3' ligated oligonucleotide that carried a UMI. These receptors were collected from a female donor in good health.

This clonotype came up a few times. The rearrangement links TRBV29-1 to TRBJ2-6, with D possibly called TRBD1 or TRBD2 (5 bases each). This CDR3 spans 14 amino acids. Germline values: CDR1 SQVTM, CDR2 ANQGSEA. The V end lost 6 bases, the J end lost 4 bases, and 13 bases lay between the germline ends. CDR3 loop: CSVGDRNGANVLTF. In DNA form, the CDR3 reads TGCAGCGTGGGAGACAGAAACGGGGCCAACGTCCTGACTTTC.

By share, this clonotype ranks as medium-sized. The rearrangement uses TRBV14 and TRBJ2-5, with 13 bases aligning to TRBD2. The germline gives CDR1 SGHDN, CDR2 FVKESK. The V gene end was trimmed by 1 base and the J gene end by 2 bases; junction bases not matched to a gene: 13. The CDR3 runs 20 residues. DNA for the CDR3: TGTGCCAGCAGCCAAGGACTAGCGGGGGGCCTCAACCGCTTTCAAGAGACCCAGTACTTC. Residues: CASSQGLAGGLNRFQETQYF.

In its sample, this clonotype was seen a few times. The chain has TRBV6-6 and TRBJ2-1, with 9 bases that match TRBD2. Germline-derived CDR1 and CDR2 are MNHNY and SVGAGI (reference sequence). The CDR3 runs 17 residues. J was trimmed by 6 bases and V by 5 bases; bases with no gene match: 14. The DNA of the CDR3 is TGTGCCAGCAGTCGCTCTCGCGGGGGGGCCTTTAGCAATGAGCAGTTCTTC. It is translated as CASSRSRGGAFSNEQFF.

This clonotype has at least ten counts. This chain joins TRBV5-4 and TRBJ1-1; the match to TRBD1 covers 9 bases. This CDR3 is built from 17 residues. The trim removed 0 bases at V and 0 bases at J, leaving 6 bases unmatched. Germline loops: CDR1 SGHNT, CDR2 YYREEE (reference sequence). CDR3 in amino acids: CASSLVGDRVVNTEAFF. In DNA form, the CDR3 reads TGTGCCAGCAGCTTGGTTGGGGACAGGGTTGTGAACACTGAAGCTTTCTTT. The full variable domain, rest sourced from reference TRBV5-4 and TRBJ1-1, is ETGVTQSPTHLIKTRGQQVTLRCSSQSGHNTVSWYQQALGQGPQFIFQYYREEENGRGNFPPRFSGLQFPNYSSELNVNALELDDSALYLCASSLVGDRVVNTEAFFGQGTRLTVV.

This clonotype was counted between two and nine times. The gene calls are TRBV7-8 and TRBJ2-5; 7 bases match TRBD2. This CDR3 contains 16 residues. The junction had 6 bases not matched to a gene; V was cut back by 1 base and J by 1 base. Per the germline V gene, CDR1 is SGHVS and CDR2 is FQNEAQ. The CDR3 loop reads CASSLGVGGSQETQYF. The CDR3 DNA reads TGTGCCAGCAGCTTAGGAGTGGGGGGGTCCCAAGAGACCCAGTACTTC.

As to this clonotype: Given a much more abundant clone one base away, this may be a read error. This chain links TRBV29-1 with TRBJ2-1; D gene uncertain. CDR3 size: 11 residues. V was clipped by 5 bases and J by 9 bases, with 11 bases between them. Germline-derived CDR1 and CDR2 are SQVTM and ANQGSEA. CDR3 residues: CSVRARGEQFF. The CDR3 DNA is TGCAGCGTTCGGGCTCGCGGTGAGCAGTTCTTC.

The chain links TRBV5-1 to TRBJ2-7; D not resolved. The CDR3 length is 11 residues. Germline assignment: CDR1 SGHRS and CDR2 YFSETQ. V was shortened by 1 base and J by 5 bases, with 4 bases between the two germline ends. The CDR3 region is CASSLSHEQYF. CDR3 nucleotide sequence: TGCGCCAGCAGCTTGTCGCACGAGCAGTACTTC.

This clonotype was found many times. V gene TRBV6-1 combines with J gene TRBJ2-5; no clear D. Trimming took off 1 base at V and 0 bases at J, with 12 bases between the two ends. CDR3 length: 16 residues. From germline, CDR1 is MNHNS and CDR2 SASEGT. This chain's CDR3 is CASSEVAGVYQETQYF. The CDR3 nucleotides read TGTGCCAGCAGTGAAGTTGCCGGAGTTTACCAAGAGACCCAGTACTTC.

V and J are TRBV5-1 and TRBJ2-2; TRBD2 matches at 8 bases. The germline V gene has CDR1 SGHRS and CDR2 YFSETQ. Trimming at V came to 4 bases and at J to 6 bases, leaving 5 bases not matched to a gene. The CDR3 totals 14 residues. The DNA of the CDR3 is TGCGCCAGCAGCCACGATAGCGGGGCCGGGGAGCTGTTTTTT. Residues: CASSHDSGAGELFF.

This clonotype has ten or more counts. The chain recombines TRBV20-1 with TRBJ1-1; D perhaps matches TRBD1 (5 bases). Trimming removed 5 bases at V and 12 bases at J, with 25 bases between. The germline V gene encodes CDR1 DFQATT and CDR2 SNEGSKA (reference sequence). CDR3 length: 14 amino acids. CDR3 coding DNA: TGCAGTGCTCCCCGGGACCCTTCCACTTATGAGTCTTTCTTT. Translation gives CSAPRDPSTYESFF.

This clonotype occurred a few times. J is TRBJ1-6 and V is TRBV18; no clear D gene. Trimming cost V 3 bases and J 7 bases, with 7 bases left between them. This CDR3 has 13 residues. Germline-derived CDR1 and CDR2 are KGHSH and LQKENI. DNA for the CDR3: TGTGCCAGCTCACCGTCTGGGAATTCACCCCTCCACTTT. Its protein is CASSPSGNSPLHF. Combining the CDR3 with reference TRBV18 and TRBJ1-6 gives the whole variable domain NAGVMQNPRHLVRRRGQEARLRCSPMKGHSHVYWYRQLPEEGLKFMVYLQKENIIDESGMPKERFSAEFPKEGPSILRIQQVVRGDSAAYFCASSPSGNSPLHFGNGTRLTVT.

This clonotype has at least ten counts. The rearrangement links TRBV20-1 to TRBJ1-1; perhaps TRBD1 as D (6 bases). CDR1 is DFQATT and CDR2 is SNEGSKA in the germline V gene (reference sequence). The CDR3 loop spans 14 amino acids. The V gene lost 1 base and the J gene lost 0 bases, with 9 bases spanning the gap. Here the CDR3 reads CSARGTEMNTEAFF. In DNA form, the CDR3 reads TGCAGTGCTAGAGGGACAGAGATGAACACTGAAGCTTTCTTT.

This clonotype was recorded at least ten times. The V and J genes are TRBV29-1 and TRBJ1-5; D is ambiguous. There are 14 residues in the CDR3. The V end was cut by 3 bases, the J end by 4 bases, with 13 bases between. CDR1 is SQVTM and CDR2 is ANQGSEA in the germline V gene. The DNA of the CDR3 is TGCAGCGTTGAGGTTACCGGCGGTAATCAGCCCCAGCATTTT. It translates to CSVEVTGGNQPQHF.

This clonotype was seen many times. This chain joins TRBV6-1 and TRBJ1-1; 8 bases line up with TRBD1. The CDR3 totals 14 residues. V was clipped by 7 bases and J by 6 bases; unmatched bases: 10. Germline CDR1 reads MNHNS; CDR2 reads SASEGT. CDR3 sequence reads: CASTLDRVVAEAFF. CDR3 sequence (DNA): TGTGCCAGCACCCTGGACAGGGTGGTAGCTGAAGCTTTCTTT.

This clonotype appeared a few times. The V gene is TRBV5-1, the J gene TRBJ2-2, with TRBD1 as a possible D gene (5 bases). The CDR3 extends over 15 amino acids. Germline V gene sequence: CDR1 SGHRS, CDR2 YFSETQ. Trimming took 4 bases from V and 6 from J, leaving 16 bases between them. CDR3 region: CASSVDNHLAGELFF. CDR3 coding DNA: TGCGCCAGCAGCGTGGACAATCACCTCGCCGGGGAGCTGTTTTTT.

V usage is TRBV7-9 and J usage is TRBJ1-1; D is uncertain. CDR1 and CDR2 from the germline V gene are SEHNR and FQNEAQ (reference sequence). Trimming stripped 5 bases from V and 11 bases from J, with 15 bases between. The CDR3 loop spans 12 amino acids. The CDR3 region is CASSRHNLGAFF. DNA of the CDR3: TGTGCCAGCAGCCGACATAACCTTGGCGCTTTCTTT.

The CDR3 protein is CASTTHQENGYTF. CDR3 DNA: TGTGCCAGCACCACCCACCAGGAAAATGGCTACACCTTC. This rearrangement joins TRBV6-1 to TRBJ1-2; the D is unclear. V lost 7 bases to trimming and J lost 6 bases, with 15 bases between them. The germline V gene encodes CDR1 MNHNS and CDR2 SASEGT. CDR3 length equals 13 residues.

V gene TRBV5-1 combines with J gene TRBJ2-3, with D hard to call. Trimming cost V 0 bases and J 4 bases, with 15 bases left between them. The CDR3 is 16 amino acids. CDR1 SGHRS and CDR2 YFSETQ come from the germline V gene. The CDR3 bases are TGCGCCAGCAGCTTGGGGGATCCTCGACTGGCAGATACGCAGTATTTT. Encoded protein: CASSLGDPRLADTQYF.

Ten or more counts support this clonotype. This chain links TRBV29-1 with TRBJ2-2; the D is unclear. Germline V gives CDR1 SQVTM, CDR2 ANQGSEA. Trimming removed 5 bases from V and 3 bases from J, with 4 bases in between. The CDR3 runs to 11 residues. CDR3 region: CSVSYTGELFF. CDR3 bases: TGCAGCGTTTCCTACACCGGGGAGCTGTTTTTT.

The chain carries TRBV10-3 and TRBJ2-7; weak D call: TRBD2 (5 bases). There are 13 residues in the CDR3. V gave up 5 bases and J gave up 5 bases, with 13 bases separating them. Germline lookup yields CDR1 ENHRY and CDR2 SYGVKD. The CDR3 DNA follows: TGTGCCATCAGTCTAGCCAGACCACACGAGCAGTACTTC. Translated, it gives CAISLARPHEQYF.

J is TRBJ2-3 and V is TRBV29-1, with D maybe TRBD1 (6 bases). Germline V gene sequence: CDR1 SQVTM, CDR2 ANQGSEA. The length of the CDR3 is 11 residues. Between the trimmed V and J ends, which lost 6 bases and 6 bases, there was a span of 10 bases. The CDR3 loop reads CSVTGFDTQYF. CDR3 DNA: TGCAGCGTAACAGGGTTCGATACGCAGTATTTT.

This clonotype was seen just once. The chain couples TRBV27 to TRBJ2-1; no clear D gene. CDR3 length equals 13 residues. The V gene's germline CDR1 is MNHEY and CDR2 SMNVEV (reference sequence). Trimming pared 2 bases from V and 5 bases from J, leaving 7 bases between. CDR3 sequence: CASSLGGDNEQFF. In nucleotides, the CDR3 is TGTGCCAGCAGTTTAGGTGGGGACAATGAGCAGTTCTTC.

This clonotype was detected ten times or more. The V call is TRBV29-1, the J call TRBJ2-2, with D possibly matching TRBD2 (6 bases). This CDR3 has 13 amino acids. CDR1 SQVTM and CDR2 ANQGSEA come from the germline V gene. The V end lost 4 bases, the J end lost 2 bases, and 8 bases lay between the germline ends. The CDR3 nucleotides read TGCAGCGTTGTGGGGGGAAACACCGGGGAGCTGTTTTTT. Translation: CSVVGGNTGELFF.